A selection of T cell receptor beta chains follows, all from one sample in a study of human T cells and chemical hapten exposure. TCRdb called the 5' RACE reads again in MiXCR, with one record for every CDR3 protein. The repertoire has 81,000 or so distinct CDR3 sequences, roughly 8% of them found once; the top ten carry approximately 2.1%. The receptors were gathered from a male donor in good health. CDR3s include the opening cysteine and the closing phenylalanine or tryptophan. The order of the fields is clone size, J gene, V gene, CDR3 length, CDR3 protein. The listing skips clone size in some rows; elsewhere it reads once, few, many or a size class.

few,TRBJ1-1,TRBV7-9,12,CASSSQRGEAFF
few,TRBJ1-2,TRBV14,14,CASSQAMTYYGYTF
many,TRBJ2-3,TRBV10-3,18,CAISEATLLAGVTDTQYF
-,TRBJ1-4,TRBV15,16,CATSSSGQGVNEKLFF
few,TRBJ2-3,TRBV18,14,CASSPPGGSDTQYF
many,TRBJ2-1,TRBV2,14,CATQPGTSRHEQFF
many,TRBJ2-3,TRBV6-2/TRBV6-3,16,CASSYSMGGQTNTQYF
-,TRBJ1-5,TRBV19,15,CASSRQASSNQPQHF
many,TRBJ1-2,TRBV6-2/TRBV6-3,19,CASSLPRLSRRDELRGYTF
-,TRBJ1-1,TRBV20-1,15,CSARVPGLRNTEAFF
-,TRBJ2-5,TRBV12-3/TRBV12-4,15,CASSSTWTAQETQYF
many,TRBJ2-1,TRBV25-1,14,CASSGQGFYNEQFF
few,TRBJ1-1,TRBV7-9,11,CASSQTPEAFF
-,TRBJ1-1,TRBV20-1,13,CSARTGENAEAFF
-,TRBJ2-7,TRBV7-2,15,CASSLALGGFNEQYF
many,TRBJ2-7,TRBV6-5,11,CASSYMGGQYF
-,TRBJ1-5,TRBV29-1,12,CSVGEGRQPQHF
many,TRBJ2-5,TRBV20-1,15,CSAIDGTSGGETQYF
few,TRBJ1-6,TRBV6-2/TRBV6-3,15,CASSQGTVWDSPLHF
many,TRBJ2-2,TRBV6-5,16,CASRPGLAVHTGELFF
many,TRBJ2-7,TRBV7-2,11,CASSLRYEQYF
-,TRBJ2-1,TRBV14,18,CASSQGGKTSWGYNEQFF
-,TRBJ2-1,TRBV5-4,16,CASSLAGLAGVGEQFF
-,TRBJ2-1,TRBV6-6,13,CASRPGGADEQFF
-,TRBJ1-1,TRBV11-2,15,CASSSAGTVNTEAFF
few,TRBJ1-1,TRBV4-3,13,CASSQVRGAEAFF
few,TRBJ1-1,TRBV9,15,CASSAFRDEGTEAFF
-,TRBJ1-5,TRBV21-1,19,CASSKWGQGKGKSNQPQHF
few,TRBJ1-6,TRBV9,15,CASSPGQGNNSPLHF
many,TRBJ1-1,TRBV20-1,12,CSAPGPATEAFF
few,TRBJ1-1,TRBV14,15,CASSHLGQENTEAFF
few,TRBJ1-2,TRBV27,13,CASSPTENYGYTF
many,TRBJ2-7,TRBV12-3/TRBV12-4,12,CASSTGAYEQYF
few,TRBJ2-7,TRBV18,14,CASSGGTGYYEQYF
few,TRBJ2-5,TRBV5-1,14,CASSLSTAKETQYF
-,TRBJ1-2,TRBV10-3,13,CAISDLTGYGYTF
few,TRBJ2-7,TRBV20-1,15,CSARPYRGTGDEQYF